This TCR beta chain was identified in a study of T cell responses to AZD1222 COVID-19 vaccine. General study findings and limits: Seropositive at baseline were only a handful of AZD1222 recipients. Repertoire sampling was restricted to post-peak T cell response timepoints. After two AZD1222 doses, spike-specific TCR breadth and depth rose versus day 0.

Produced via immunoSEQ multiplex PCR; TCRdb's table is partial and in-frame only. The data show over 90,000 clones, 90% seen once. Worth noting for this clone: Its target is unknown.

The CDR3 consists of 13 residues. Germline V gene sequence: CDR1 MNHEY, CDR2 SMNVEV (reference sequence). V was pared by 8 bases and J by 5 bases, with 6 bases of the junction left unmatched. This chain connects TRBV27 to TRBJ2-1; 7 positions agree with TRBD1. Here the sequenced sample was peripheral blood, taken on day 0 of AZD1222 vaccination. The receptor's source is an adult in good health. The CDR3: CASGGQNDNEQFF. DNA for the CDR3: TGTGCCAGCGGGGGACAGAATGACAATGAGCAGTTCTTC.